The 11 T cell receptor beta chains in this list originate from one sample, sequenced in a study of blood T cell repertoires in COVID-19. Data came from immunoSEQ multiplex PCR; TCRdb stores just in-frame clones and leaves some out. The sample gives 300,000 to 350,000 clones, roughly 88% of which show up once; more than 5% is in the top ten. Sequencing input: PBMCs or T cells enriched from blood (not recorded which). The receptor source for this set is a man aged 30-40 years who had recovered from COVID-19.

This clone has a single count. A junction end diverges from the germline sequence, so it may reflect a read error. This sequence joins TRBV19 and TRBJ2-3; TRBD2 aligns across 9 bases. The CDR3 extends over 14 amino acids. Germline values: CDR1 LNHDA, CDR2 SQIVND (reference sequence). As DNA, the CDR3 is TGTGCCAGTAATATAGCGGGGGGCACAGATACGCAGTATTTT. Encoded protein: CASNIAGGTDTQYF.

The gene calls are TRBV24-1 and TRBJ2-3; 9 nucleotides line up with TRBD2. In germline, CDR1 is KGHDR, CDR2 SFDVKD. CDR3 length equals 14 residues. Trimming took 5 bases from V and 6 from J; bases not matched to a gene: 5. The CDR3 bases are TGTGCCACCAGTGCCGCGGGGGGGCCTGATACGCAGTATTTT. The encoded protein is CATSAAGGPDTQYF.

The chain carries TRBV10-3 and TRBJ1-5, with D unresolved. V shed 3 bases and J shed 4 bases, with 10 bases lying between them. The germline V gene encodes CDR1 ENHRY and CDR2 SYGVKD. This CDR3 spans 14 amino acids. The CDR3, as DNA: TGTGCCATCAGTGAACTGCAGACAAATCAGCCCCAGCATTTT. Its translation: CAISELQTNQPQHF.

V usage is TRBV7-6 and J usage is TRBJ2-1; 10 bases map to TRBD1. CDR3 size: 16 residues. V shed 5 bases and J 1 base; nucleotides not matched to a gene: 5. Germline-derived CDR1 and CDR2 are SGHVS and FNYEAQ. This CDR3 reads CASSLRQGASYNEQFF. CDR3 nucleotide sequence: TGTGCCAGCAGCCTCCGACAGGGGGCATCCTACAATGAGCAGTTCTTC. The entire variable domain, with the rest obtained from reference TRBV7-6 and TRBJ2-1, is as follows: GAGVSQSPRYKVTKRGQDVALRCDPISGHVSLYWYRQALGQGPEFLTYFNYEAQQDKSGLPNDRFSAERPEGSISTLTIQRTEQRDSAMYRCASSLRQGASYNEQFFGPGTRLTVL.

The CDR3 DNA reads as TGTGCCAGCAGCGCGGACAGGCCTGCTGGGGAGCAGTACTTC. This codes for CASSADRPAGEQYF. The genes are TRBV9 and TRBJ2-7, with 7 bases aligning to TRBD1. The V gene's germline CDR1 is SGDLS and CDR2 YYNGEE. Trimming at V came to 3 bases and at J to 7 bases, leaving 10 bases not matched to a gene. The CDR3 has 14 amino acids.

This sequence joins TRBV24-1 and TRBJ1-4, with D unresolved. From germline, CDR1 is KGHDR and CDR2 SFDVKD. The CDR3 length is 14 residues. V shed 3 bases and J shed 6 bases, with 10 bases lying between them. For the CDR3, the DNA is TGTGCCACCAGTGATGGTCGAACGGATGAAAAACTGTTTTTT. Translated, it gives CATSDGRTDEKLFF.

This clone was seen just once. The gene calls are TRBV5-1 and TRBJ1-2, with D possibly being TRBD1 (5 bases). Trimming pared 0 bases from V and 4 bases from J, leaving 16 bases between. Germline assignment: CDR1 SGHRS and CDR2 YFSETQ. The CDR3 has 16 amino acids. The CDR3 reads CASSLDQGGTFYGYTF. CDR3 bases: TGCGCCAGCAGCTTGGATCAGGGAGGAACTTTCTATGGCTACACCTTC.

The J gene is TRBJ1-2, the V gene TRBV5-6; TRBD1 aligns across 7 bases. J gave up 8 bases and V 5 bases, and 12 bases lay outside the gene matches. Germline-derived CDR1 and CDR2 are SGHDT and YYEEEE. This CDR3 is 14 amino acids long. Written as DNA, the CDR3 is TGTGCCAGCAGGGAAACCGGGACAGCGAACGGCTACACCTTC. It encodes CASRETGTANGYTF. Using reference TRBV5-6 and TRBJ1-2 for the parts outside the CDR3, the full variable domain is DAGVTQSPTHLIKTRGQQVTLRCSPKSGHDTVSWYQQALGQGPQFIFQYYEEEERQRGNFPDRFSGHQFPNYSSELNVNALLLGDSALYLCASRETGTANGYTFGSGTRLTVV.

The chain employs TRBV10-2 and TRBJ2-7, with D perhaps matching TRBD1 (6 bases). The CDR3 sequence is 13 residues long. Germline V gene lookup returns CDR1 WSHSY and CDR2 SAAADI. The V end was cut by 11 bases, the J end by 6 bases, with 20 bases between. The CDR3 nucleotides are TGCGCCGACCCAACCTCAGGGGTTGGCGAGCAGTACTTC. Its protein is CADPTSGVGEQYF.

The chain employs TRBV9 and TRBJ2-6, with D perhaps TRBD1 (6 bases). Germline CDR1 SGDLS, CDR2 YYNGEE. V shed 3 bases and J shed 0 bases, with 10 bases lying between them. CDR3 length: 16 residues. The CDR3 is CASSAGDPSGANVLTF. Written as DNA, the CDR3 is TGTGCCAGCAGCGCAGGGGATCCCTCTGGGGCCAACGTCCTGACTTTC. The full variable domain, completed using reference TRBV9 and TRBJ2-6, is DSGVTQTPKHLITATGQRVTLRCSPRSGDLSVYWYQQSLDQGLQFLIQYYNGEERAKGNILERFSAQQFPDLHSELNLSSLELGDSALYFCASSAGDPSGANVLTFGAGSRLTVL.

This clone was seen more than once but under ten times. The chain combines TRBV19 with TRBJ1-5; 7 bases map to TRBD1. V trimming: 5 bases; J trimming: 2 bases; junction bases outside the gene matches: 3. CDR3 length: 14 amino acids. The germline gives CDR1 LNHDA, CDR2 SQIVND (reference sequence). The CDR3 DNA reads TGTGCCAGTAGTCCCACAGGGGGCAATCAGCCCCAGCATTTT. It encodes CASSPTGGNQPQHF.